What follows are 18 T cell receptor beta chains derived from one specimen sequenced in a study of blood T cell repertoires in COVID-19. The repertoire was sequenced with immunoSEQ multiplex PCR; TCRdb's copy has only in-frame clones and lacks some. The top ten hold 1.2% of the sample, which has about 320,000 clones, around 83% seen once. The sequenced sample was peripheral blood. The receptors stem from a woman between 50 and 59 years old with acute or convalescent COVID-19.

V and J are TRBV3-1 (or the pseudogene TRBV3-2) and TRBJ2-1; 10 positions agree with TRBD2. Germline loops: CDR1 LGHDT, CDR2 YNNKEL (reference sequence). V lost 0 bases, J lost 9 bases, and 11 bases stayed unmatched. The CDR3 has 17 amino acids. CDR3 DNA sequence: TGTGCCAGCAGCCAAGATCTCGAGCGGGGGGGCGTGGGTGAGCAGTTCTTC. The encoded protein is CASSQDLERGGVGEQFF.

This clone was seen more than once but under ten times. This sequence joins TRBV6-5 and TRBJ2-2, with D tentatively TRBD1 (5 bases). Trimming took 9 bases from V and 6 from J, leaving 20 bases between them. Germline lookup yields CDR1 MNHEY and CDR2 SVGAGI. The CDR3 spans 15 residues. CDR3 sequence reads: CASTDGQLVAGELFF. CDR3 coding DNA: TGTGCCAGTACGGACGGACAATTAGTCGCCGGGGAGCTGTTTTTT.

The genes are TRBV5-1 and TRBJ1-2; D is possibly TRBD1 (6 bases). There are 14 residues in the CDR3. CDR1 is SGHRS and CDR2 is YFSETQ in the germline V gene. The V end was cut by 8 bases, the J end by 0 bases, with 14 bases between. CDR3 loop: CASSRGNTNYGYTF. CDR3 DNA sequence: TGCGCCAGTTCCAGGGGCAACACTAACTATGGCTACACCTTC. Using reference TRBV5-1 and TRBJ1-2 for the parts outside the CDR3, the full variable domain is KAGVTQTPRYLIKTRGQQVTLSCSPISGHRSVSWYQQTPGQGLQFLFEYFSETQRNKGNFPGRFSGRQFSNSRSEMNVSTLELGDSALYLCASSRGNTNYGYTFGSGTRLTVV.

The V and J genes are TRBV19 and TRBJ1-1; 7 bases are a match to TRBD1. J was trimmed by 0 bases and V by 4 bases; bases with no gene match: 5. CDR1 LNHDA and CDR2 SQIVND come from the germline V gene (reference sequence). The CDR3 sequence is 15 residues long. CDR3 residues: CASSKTGAMNTEAFF. CDR3 coding DNA: TGTGCCAGTAGTAAAACAGGGGCTATGAACACTGAAGCTTTCTTT. The variable domain in full, with the rest retrieved from reference TRBV19 and TRBJ1-1, is DGGITQSPKYLFRKEGQNVTLSCEQNLNHDAMYWYRQDPGQGLRLIYYSQIVNDFQKGDIAEGYSVSREKKESFPLTVTSAQKNPTAFYLCASSKTGAMNTEAFFGQGTRLTVV.

This clone was observed a handful of times. V gene TRBV3-1 (or the pseudogene TRBV3-2) combines with J gene TRBJ1-4; unclear D gene. V lost 0 bases, J lost 8 bases, and 10 bases lay in between. Per the germline V gene, CDR1 is LGHDT and CDR2 is YNNKEL (reference sequence). The CDR3 loop spans 14 amino acids. CDR3 loop: CASSQDSSGEKLFF. The CDR3 coding sequence is TGTGCCAGCAGCCAAGATTCGAGCGGCGAAAAACTGTTTTTT.

V is TRBV19 and J is TRBJ2-2; no firm D call. The CDR3 runs 13 residues. The germline V and J ends were trimmed by 7 bases and 7 bases, with 13 bases remaining between them. The germline CDR1 and CDR2 sequences are LNHDA and SQIVND (reference sequence). In DNA form, the CDR3 reads TGTGCCAGTAATAACCCCCTAGGCGGGGAGCTGTTTTTT. Protein product: CASNNPLGGELFF.

The chain has TRBV7-6 and TRBJ2-1; D unresolved. Germline CDR1 SGHVS, CDR2 FNYEAQ. This CDR3 has 14 amino acids. V was trimmed by 6 bases and J by 7 bases, leaving 16 bases between them. The CDR3 DNA sequence: TGTGCCAGCAGTAATAGTATCCCCCCAAATGAGCAGTTCTTC. Protein sequence: CASSNSIPPNEQFF. Supplemented by reference TRBV7-6 and TRBJ2-1, the full variable domain reads GAGVSQSPRYKVTKRGQDVALRCDPISGHVSLYWYRQALGQGPEFLTYFNYEAQQDKSGLPNDRFSAERPEGSISTLTIQRTEQRDSAMYRCASSNSIPPNEQFFGPGTRLTVL.

The chain employs TRBV7-9 and TRBJ1-2, with D possibly matching TRBD1 (6 bases). V was shortened by 5 bases and J by 5 bases, with 18 bases between the two germline ends. Germline CDR1 reads SEHNR; CDR2 reads FQNEAQ (reference sequence). The CDR3 sequence is 15 residues long. CDR3 region: CASSTSAGAGYGYTF. The CDR3 nucleotides are TGTGCCAGCAGCACTAGCGCGGGGGCGGGTTATGGCTACACCTTC.

This clone has a single count. This chain connects TRBV30 to TRBJ1-2, with TRBD1 matching 7 bases. Germline V gives CDR1 GTSNPN, CDR2 SVGIG (reference sequence). V lost 3 bases to trimming and J lost 2 bases; unmatched junction nucleotides: 3. The CDR3 spans 13 residues. This CDR3 is CAWRPGQNYGYTF. CDR3 DNA: TGTGCCTGGAGGCCGGGACAGAACTATGGCTACACCTTC.

The chain carries TRBV24-1 and TRBJ1-4; D unclear. Germline CDR1 is KGHDR and CDR2 is SFDVKD. Trimming cost V 2 bases and J 7 bases, with 13 bases left between them. The CDR3 is 15 residues long. This CDR3 is CATSDSRTPGEKLFF. CDR3 bases: TGTGCCACCAGTGATTCGCGAACCCCTGGTGAAAAACTGTTTTTT.

This chain uses TRBV6-2 or TRBV6-3 with TRBJ2-1, with a weak D call TRBD1 (5 bases). Germline assignment: CDR1 MNHEY and CDR2 SVGEGT. The CDR3 loop spans 12 amino acids. V lost 6 bases, J lost 7 bases, and 10 bases lay in between. The CDR3 loop reads CASSPQGNEQFF. CDR3 bases: TGTGCCAGCAGCCCTCAGGGAAATGAGCAGTTCTTC.

This sequence joins TRBV10-2 and TRBJ2-7; TRBD2 matches 7 bases. The germline V gene has CDR1 WSHSY and CDR2 SAAADI. V dropped 2 bases and J dropped 2; count of bases not matched to a gene: 0. The CDR3 extends over 13 amino acids. The CDR3 protein is CASSEAGAYEQYF. As DNA, the CDR3 is TGCGCCAGCAGTGAGGCGGGGGCCTACGAGCAGTACTTC.

This chain joins TRBV10-2 and TRBJ1-5, with 7 bases that match TRBD1. V lost 6 bases and J lost 4; bases outside the gene matches: 6. The CDR3 loop spans 14 amino acids. From germline, CDR1 is WSHSY and CDR2 SAAADI. DNA of the CDR3: TGCGCCAGCAGACCCGGGACAGAGAATCAGCCCCAGCATTTT. It encodes CASRPGTENQPQHF.

The rearrangement uses TRBV30 and TRBJ2-3; 8 bases fit TRBD2. CDR1 and CDR2 (germline): GTSNPN, SVGIG (reference sequence). The CDR3 has 16 amino acids. V gave up 3 bases and J gave up 2 bases; unmatched junction bases: 10. The CDR3 protein is CAWSEGLAGATDTQYF. In DNA form, the CDR3 reads TGTGCCTGGAGCGAGGGCCTAGCGGGCGCCACAGATACGCAGTATTTT.

The V call is TRBV7-3, the J call TRBJ2-1, with D perhaps TRBD1 (5 bases). V was clipped by 1 base and J by 0 bases, with 7 bases between them. Germline-derived CDR1 and CDR2 are SGHTA and FQGTGA. The CDR3 length is 15 residues. In DNA, the CDR3 is TGTGCCAGCAGCTTAAGCCAGGGCTCCTACAATGAGCAGTTCTTC. Its protein is CASSLSQGSYNEQFF. Together with reference TRBV7-3 and TRBJ2-1, the CDR3 gives the full variable domain: GAGVSQTPSNKVTEKGKYVELRCDPISGHTALYWYRQSLGQGPEFLIYFQGTGAADDSGLPNDRFFAVRPEGSVSTLKIQRTERGDSAVYLCASSLSQGSYNEQFFGPGTRLTVL.

Of note for this clone: Other DNA variants within this sample encode the same CDR3. CDR3 loop: CASSLAPGGYTF. The DNA for the CDR3 is TGTGCCAGCAGCTTGGCGCCAGGAGGCTACACCTTC. V is TRBV5-6 and J is TRBJ1-2; D gene unclear. Germline V gene data show CDR1 as SGHDT and CDR2 as YYEEEE. V lost 0 bases to trimming and J lost 8 bases, with 8 bases between them. This CDR3 contains 12 residues.

The CDR3 DNA follows: TGTGCCAGCAGCAACGGGCCTAGCGGGACCTACGAGCAGTACTTC. It is translated as CASSNGPSGTYEQYF. V is TRBV6-6 and J is TRBJ2-7, with TRBD2 identical over 9 bases. CDR1 is MNHNY and CDR2 is SVGAGI in the germline V gene (reference sequence). V lost 6 bases and J lost 2; bases outside the gene matches: 8. This CDR3 spans 15 amino acids.

This chain connects TRBV9 to TRBJ2-1; D might be TRBD2 (7 bases). Germline assignment: CDR1 SGDLS and CDR2 YYNGEE. The CDR3 sequence is 16 residues long. Deletions cut 2 bases from V and 3 bases from J, with 15 bases between. CDR3 residues: CASSVGWGGLYNEQFF. The DNA for the CDR3 is TGTGCCAGCAGCGTCGGCTGGGGGGGCCTCTACAATGAGCAGTTCTTC.